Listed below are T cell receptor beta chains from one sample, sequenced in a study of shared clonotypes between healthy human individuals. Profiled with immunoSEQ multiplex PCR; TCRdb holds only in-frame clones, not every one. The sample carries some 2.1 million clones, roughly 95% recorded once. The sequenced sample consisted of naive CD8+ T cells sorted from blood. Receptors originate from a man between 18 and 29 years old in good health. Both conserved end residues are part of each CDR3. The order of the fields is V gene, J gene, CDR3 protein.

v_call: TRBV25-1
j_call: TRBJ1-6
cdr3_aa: CASSEYGDRVDSPLHF

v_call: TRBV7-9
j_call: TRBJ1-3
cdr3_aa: CASTIRTASGNTIYF

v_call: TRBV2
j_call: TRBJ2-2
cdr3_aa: CASSEDEGGDTGELFF

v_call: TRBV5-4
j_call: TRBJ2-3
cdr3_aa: CASSPGTGGTDTQYF

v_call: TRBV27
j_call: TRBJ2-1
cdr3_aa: CASSFISGSNYNEQFF

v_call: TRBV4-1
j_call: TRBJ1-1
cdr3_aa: CASSQDIGFRTEAFF

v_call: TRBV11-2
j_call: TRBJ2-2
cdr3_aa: CASSLTGAGELFF

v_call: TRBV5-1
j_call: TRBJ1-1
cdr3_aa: CASSFSAGGITEAFF

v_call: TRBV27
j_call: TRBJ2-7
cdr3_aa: CASSLFLGAVYEQYF

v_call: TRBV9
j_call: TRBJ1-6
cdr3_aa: CASSDGGHYNSPLHF

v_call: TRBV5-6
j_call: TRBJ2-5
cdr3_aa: CASNYRESETQYF

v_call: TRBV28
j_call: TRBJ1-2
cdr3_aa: CASSLGTGGPQGYTF

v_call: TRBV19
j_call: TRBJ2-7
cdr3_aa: CASSIAGPTYEQYF

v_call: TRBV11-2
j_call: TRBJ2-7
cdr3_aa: CASRPTRAGRAYEQYF

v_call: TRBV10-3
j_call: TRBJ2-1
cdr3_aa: CAIRTGTSGGKPMNEQFF

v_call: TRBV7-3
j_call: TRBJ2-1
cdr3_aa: CASSTLAGGNEQFF

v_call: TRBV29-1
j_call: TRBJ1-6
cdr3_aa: CSVQTGNDSPLHF

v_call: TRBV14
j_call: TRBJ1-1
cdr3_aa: CASSQVMGAEAFF

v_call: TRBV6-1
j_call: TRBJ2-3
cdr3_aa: CASRFEGEATDTQYF

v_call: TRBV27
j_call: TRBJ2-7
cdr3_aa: CASSLIAGGTYEQYF

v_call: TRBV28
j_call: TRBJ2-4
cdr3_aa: CASSPNGQKNIQYF

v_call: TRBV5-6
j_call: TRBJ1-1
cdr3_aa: CASSLGAHGRNTEAFF

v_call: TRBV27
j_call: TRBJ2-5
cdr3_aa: CASSLLAGQETQYF

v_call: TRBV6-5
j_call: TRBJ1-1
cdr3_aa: CASRPDTHGAEAFF

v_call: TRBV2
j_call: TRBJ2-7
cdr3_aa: CASSDGGVYYEQYF

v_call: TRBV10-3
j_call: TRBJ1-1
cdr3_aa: CAISEWGENTEAFF

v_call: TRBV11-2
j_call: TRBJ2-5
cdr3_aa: CASSLDPGQQETQYF

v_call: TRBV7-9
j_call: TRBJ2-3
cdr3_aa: CASTLTGSTDTQYF

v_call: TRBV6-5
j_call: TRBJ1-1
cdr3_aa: CASSTPGESDTEAFF

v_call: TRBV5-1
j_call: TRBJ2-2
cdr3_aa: CASSFGGELFF

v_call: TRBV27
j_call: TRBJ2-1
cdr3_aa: CASSLGTGVFYNEQFF

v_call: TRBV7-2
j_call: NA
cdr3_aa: CASSPLGLGNEQYF

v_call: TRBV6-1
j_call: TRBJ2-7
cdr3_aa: CASTAGNEQYF

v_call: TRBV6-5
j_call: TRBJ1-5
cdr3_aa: CASSRGRYSNQPQHF

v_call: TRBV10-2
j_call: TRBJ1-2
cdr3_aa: CASSQDRAYSGYTF